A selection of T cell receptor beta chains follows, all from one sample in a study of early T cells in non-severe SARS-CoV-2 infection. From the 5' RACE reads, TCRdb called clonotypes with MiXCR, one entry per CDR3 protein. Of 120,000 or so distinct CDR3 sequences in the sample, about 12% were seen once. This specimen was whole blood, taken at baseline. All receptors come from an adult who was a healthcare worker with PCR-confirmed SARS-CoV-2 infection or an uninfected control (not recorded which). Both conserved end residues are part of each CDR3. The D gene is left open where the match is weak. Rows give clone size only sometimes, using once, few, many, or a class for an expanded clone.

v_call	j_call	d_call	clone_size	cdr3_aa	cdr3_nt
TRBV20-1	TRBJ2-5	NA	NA	CSARDIEAGAETQYF	TGCAGTGCTAGAGATATAGAAGCCGGGGCGGAGACCCAGTACTTC
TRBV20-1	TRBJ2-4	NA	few	CSARDNGAKNIQYF	TGCAGTGCTAGAGATAACGGAGCCAAAAACATTCAGTACTTC
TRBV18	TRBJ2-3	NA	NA	CASSSVLLADTQYF	TGTGCCAGCTCATCCGTTTTATTGGCAGATACGCAGTATTTT
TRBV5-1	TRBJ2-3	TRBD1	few	CASSQNDRVTDTQYF	TGCGCCAGCAGTCAAAACGACAGGGTCACAGATACGCAGTATTTT
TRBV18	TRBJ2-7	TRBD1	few	CASSPTNGQGYEQYF	TGTGCCAGCTCACCGACGAACGGACAGGGCTACGAGCAGTACTTC
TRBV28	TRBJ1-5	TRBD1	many	CASRLTGGPQPQHF	TGTGCCAGCAGACTCACAGGGGGCCCTCAGCCCCAGCATTTT
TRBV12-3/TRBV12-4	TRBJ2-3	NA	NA	CASSLSNGGDTQYF	TGTGCCAGCAGTTTATCGAACGGGGGAGATACGCAGTATTTT
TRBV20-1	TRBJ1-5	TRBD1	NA	CSATRTGVSNQPQHF	TGCAGTGCTACGCGGACAGGGGTTAGCAATCAGCCCCAGCATTTT
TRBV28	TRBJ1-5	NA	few	CASSTGRWNQPQHF	TGTGCCAGCAGCACAGGGAGATGGAATCAGCCCCAGCATTTT
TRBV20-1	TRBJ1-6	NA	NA	CSARDSGGGNSPLHF	TGCAGTGCTAGAGATAGCGGCGGTGGTAATTCACCCCTCCACTTT
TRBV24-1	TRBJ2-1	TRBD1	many	CATSDLQPGQGWNEQFF	TGTGCCACCAGTGATTTGCAACCGGGACAGGGTTGGAATGAGCAGTTCTTC
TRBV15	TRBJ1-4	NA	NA	CATSYPPTTNEKLFF	TGTGCCACCTCATACCCACCCACAACTAATGAAAAACTGTTTTTT
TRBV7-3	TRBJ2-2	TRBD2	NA	CASSLGASGLTGELFF	TGTGCCAGCAGCTTAGGAGCTAGCGGGTTGACCGGGGAGCTGTTTTTT
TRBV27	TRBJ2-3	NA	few	CASSFMGQGGTQYF	TGTGCCAGCAGTTTTATGGGGCAGGGGGGTACGCAGTATTTT